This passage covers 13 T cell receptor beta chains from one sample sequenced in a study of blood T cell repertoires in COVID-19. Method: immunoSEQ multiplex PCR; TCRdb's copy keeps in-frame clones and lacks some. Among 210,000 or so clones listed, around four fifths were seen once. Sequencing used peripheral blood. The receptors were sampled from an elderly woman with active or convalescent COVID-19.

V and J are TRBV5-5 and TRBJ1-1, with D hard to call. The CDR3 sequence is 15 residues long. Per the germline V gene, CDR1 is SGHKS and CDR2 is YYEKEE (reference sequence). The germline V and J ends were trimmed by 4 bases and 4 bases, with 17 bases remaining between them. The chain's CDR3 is CASSVDPIGVTEAFF. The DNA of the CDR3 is TGTGCCAGCAGCGTCGACCCTATCGGGGTCACTGAAGCTTTCTTT. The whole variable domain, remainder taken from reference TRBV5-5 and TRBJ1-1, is DAGVTQSPTHLIKTRGQQVTLRCSPISGHKSVSWYQQVLGQGPQFIFQYYEKEERGRGNFPDRFSARQFPNYSSELNVNALLLGDSALYLCASSVDPIGVTEAFFGQGTRLTVV.

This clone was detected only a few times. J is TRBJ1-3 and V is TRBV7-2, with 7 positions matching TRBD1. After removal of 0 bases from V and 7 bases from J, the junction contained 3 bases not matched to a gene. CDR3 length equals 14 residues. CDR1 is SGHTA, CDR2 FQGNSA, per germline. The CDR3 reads CASSLAGGPNTIYF. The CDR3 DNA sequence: TGTGCCAGCAGCTTAGCAGGGGGCCCGAACACCATATATTTT.

This chain's CDR3 is CSVDAQGVHGYTF. The CDR3 DNA is TGCAGCGTTGACGCCCAGGGGGTTCATGGCTACACCTTC. This chain links TRBV29-1 with TRBJ1-2; TRBD1 agrees at 7 bases. The CDR3 consists of 13 residues. The germline V gene encodes CDR1 SQVTM and CDR2 ANQGSEA. V lost 3 bases and J lost 6; bases outside the gene matches: 7. The variable domain in full, completed from reference TRBV29-1 and TRBJ1-2, reads SAVISQKPSRDICQRGTSLTIQCQVDSQVTMMFWYRQQPGQSLTLIATANQGSEATYESGFVIDKFPISRPNLTFSTLTVSNMSPEDSSIYLCSVDAQGVHGYTFGSGTRLTVV.

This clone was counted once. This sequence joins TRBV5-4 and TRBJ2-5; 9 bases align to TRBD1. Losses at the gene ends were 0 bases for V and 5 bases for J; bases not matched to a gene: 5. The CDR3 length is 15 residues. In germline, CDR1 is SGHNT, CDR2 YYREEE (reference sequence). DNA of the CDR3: TGTGCCAGCAGCTTGGACAGGGGGCTAGGGGAGACCCAGTACTTC. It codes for CASSLDRGLGETQYF.

CDR3 sequence: CASKAGGSTSTDTQYF. CDR3 in DNA: TGTGCCAGTAAGGCCGGGGGATCTACTAGCACAGATACGCAGTATTTT. V gene TRBV19 combines with J gene TRBJ2-3; a weak D match, TRBD2 (6 bases). Germline values: CDR1 LNHDA, CDR2 SQIVND (reference sequence). Trimming took off 7 bases at V and 0 bases at J, with 17 bases between the two ends. The CDR3 has 16 amino acids.

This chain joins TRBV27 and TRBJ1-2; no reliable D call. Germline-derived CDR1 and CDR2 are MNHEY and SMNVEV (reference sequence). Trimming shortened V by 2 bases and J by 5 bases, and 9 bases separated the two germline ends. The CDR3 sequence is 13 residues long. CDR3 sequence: CASSLKPGYGYTF. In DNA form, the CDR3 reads TGTGCCAGCAGTTTAAAGCCCGGGTATGGCTACACCTTC.

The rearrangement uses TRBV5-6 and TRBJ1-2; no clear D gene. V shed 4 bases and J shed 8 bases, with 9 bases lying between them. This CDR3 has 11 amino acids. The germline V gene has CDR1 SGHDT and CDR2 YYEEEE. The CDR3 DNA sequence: TGTGCCAGCAGCGGAACCGGGGGCTACACCTTC. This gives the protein CASSGTGGYTF.

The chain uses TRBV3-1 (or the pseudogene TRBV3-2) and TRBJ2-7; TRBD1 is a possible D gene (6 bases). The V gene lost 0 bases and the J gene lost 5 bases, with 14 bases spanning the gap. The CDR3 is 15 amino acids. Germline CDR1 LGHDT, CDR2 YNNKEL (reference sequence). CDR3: CASSQDLNRVNEQYF. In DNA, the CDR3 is TGTGCCAGCAGCCAAGATCTTAACAGGGTTAACGAGCAGTACTTC.

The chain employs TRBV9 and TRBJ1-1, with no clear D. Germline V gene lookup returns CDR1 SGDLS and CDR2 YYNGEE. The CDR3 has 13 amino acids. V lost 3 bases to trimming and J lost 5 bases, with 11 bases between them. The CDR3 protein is CASSEAIWTEAFF. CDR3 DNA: TGTGCCAGCAGCGAAGCTATTTGGACTGAAGCTTTCTTT.

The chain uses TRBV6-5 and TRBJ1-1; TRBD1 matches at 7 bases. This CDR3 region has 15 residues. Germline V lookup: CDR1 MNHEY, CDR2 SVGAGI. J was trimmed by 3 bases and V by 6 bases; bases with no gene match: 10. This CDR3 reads CASRRPGQSYTEAFF. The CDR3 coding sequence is TGTGCCAGCAGACGTCCGGGACAGAGTTACACTGAAGCTTTCTTT.

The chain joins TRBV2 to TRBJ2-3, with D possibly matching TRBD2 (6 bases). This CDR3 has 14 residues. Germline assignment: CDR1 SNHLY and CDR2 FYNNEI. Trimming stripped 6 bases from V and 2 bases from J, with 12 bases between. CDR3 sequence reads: CASRGDSPTDTQYF. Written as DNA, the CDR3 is TGTGCCAGCAGGGGGGACTCTCCCACAGATACGCAGTATTTT.

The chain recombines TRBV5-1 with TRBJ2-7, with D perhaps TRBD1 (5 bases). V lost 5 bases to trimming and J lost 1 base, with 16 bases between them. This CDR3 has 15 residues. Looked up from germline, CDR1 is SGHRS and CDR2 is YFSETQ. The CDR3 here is CASRGVQGSSYEQYF. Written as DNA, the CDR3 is TGCGCCAGCAGAGGGGTGCAGGGATCTTCCTACGAGCAGTACTTC.

CDR3 bases: TGTGCCAGCAGCTCTGGGACTCTCGTGCACATTCAGTACTTC. It specifies CASSSGTLVHIQYF. The chain links TRBV7-3 to TRBJ2-4; weak D call: TRBD2 (6 bases). Germline-derived CDR1 and CDR2 are SGHTA and FQGTGA. The CDR3 is 14 amino acids. The germline V and J ends were trimmed by 4 bases and 8 bases, with 15 bases remaining between them.